The source of this T cell receptor (beta chain) is a study of cytotoxic CD8 clonotypes in ibrutinib-treated CLL. Study overall: Enrolment comprised eleven to twelve relapsed/refractory and around 15 treatment-naive patients; some 18 were IGHV unmutated.

Turning to this clone: Its matching antigen is unknown.

CDR1 is LNHDA, CDR2 SQIVND, per germline (reference sequence). V lost 5 bases and J 4 bases, leaving 5 bases between the germline ends. This CDR3 comprises 12 residues. Study results and caveats: Baseline levels were approached again at progression, after clonality had risen at ibrutinib response. Sustained-remission and progressing patients' sampling times differed.

Data came from immunoSEQ multiplex PCR; TCRdb stores just in-frame clones and leaves some out. Found here are 150,000 to 200,000 clones, over 65% of them singletons; the top ten hold roughly 2%. Roughly 2 micrograms of genomic DNA, which was extracted from cryopreserved PBMCs, served as the material used for the TCR beta libraries. The TCR sequence derives from a human donor with chronic lymphocytic leukemia. The specimen comprised PBMCs, sampled after 12 months of ibrutinib treatment. The genes are TRBV19 and TRBJ1-4; D is undetermined. CDR3 in amino acids: CASSGFNEKLFF. CDR3 in DNA: TGTGCCAGTAGTGGGTTTAATGAAAAACTGTTTTTT.